These T cell receptor beta chains were read from a single sample in a study of identical twins. MiXCR, run by TCRdb on the 5' RACE reads, gives a single entry per CDR3 protein. The repertoire includes roughly 1,500,000 distinct CDR3 sequences, about 30% of them detected once, and approximately 0.29% sits in the top ten. Sample: cord blood. Source of these receptors: a newborn girl in good health. Each CDR3 is given without its conserved first and last residue.

v_call: TRBV12-3/TRBV12-4
j_call: TRBJ1-2
cdr3_aa: ASSSLGLYGYT

v_call: TRBV12-3/TRBV12-4
j_call: TRBJ2-7
cdr3_aa: ASSLVLARQQY

v_call: TRBV3-1
j_call: TRBJ2-7
cdr3_aa: ASSQDSVRSYEQY

v_call: TRBV5-1
j_call: TRBJ2-5
cdr3_aa: ASSLGKTGTSQETQY

v_call: TRBV28
j_call: TRBJ2-1
cdr3_aa: ASSPRTGMSYNEQF

v_call: TRBV6-5
j_call: TRBJ1-1
cdr3_aa: ASSRDRVKGAF

v_call: TRBV28
j_call: TRBJ2-1
cdr3_aa: ASSLGGANEQF

v_call: TRBV2
j_call: NA
cdr3_aa: ASSESGGNIQY

v_call: TRBV10-3
j_call: TRBJ1-5
cdr3_aa: AISAPDQPQH

v_call: TRBV3-1
j_call: TRBJ2-3
cdr3_aa: ASSQASGYTQY

v_call: TRBV28
j_call: TRBJ1-6
cdr3_aa: ASSSDREIAPLH

v_call: TRBV19
j_call: TRBJ1-5
cdr3_aa: ASSISGDQPQH

v_call: TRBV27
j_call: TRBJ1-1
cdr3_aa: ASSLKAFWNTEAF